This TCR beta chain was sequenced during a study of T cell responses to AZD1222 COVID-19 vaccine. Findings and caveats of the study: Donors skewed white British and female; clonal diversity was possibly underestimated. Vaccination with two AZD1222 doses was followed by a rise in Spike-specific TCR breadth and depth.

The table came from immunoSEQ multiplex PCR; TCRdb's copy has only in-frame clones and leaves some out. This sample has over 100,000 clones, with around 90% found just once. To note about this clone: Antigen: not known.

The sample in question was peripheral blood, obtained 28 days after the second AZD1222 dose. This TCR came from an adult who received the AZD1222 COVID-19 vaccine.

Written as DNA, the CDR3 is TGCGCCAGCAGCCGCGGACTAGCGGGAGTCGCAGATACGCAGTATTTT. It codes for CASSRGLAGVADTQYF. The chain couples TRBV5-1 to TRBJ2-3, with 13 bases fitting TRBD2. V shed 4 bases and J 4 bases; nucleotides not matched to a gene: 6. Germline V gene sequence: CDR1 SGHRS, CDR2 YFSETQ. This CDR3 is 16 amino acids long.